These T cell receptor beta chains were read from a single sample in a study of cytomegalovirus exposure and HLA in healthy donors. The protocol was immunoSEQ multiplex PCR, while the TCRdb copy is restricted to in-frame clones and leaves out a portion. The sample consists of about 160,000 clones, around 76% of them appearing once. Sequenced: PBMCs. The receptors stem from a girl under 18 in good health and CMV-seropositive. CDR3s include the opening cysteine and the closing phenylalanine or tryptophan. The D gene is left open where the match is weak.

TRBJ1-2,TRBD1,TRBV18,CASSPAGGGAYGYTF
TRBJ1-4,NA,TRBV5-1,CASSFFIGATNEKLFF
TRBJ2-5,TRBD2,TRBV5-1,CASSPGLAGLQETQYF
TRBJ1-5,TRBD1,TRBV4-1,CASSQEGHRTGVQPQHF
TRBJ2-7,NA,TRBV6-5,CASSYSHRDEQYF
TRBJ2-7,NA,TRBV19,CASSPRSGGGEQYF
TRBJ2-1,TRBD1,TRBV28,CASSSGTGGGEQFF
TRBJ1-2,TRBD1,TRBV18,CASSPDRDNYGYTF
TRBJ2-2,NA,TRBV19,CASSISRAGELFF
TRBJ1-2,TRBD1,TRBV18,CASSARDRGFRAYGYTF
TRBJ2-5,TRBD2,TRBV7-9,CASSSTRLAGGKETQYF
TRBJ2-7,NA,TRBV27,CASSSIGGQSYEQYF
TRBJ2-1,TRBD2,TRBV10-3,CAISERGLAGGSNEQFF
TRBJ1-5,NA,TRBV2,CASSAMAWGVTNQPQHF
TRBJ2-2,TRBD1,TRBV10-3,CAITKSGTETGELFF
TRBJ1-2,NA,TRBV4-2,CASSQEGRIGYGYTF
TRBJ2-5,NA,TRBV29-1,CSVAEETQYF
TRBJ1-1,TRBD1,TRBV13,CASGIDRVNGEAFF
TRBJ2-7,NA,TRBV29-1,CSVEVPGRETYEQYF
TRBJ2-3,TRBD2,TRBV2,CASSETSVTDTQYF
TRBJ2-5,TRBD2,TRBV7-7,CASSPIAGGLSETQYF
TRBJ2-1,NA,TRBV9,CASSLNNEQFF
TRBJ2-1,TRBD2,TRBV10-1,CASSESFLAGRYNEQFF
TRBJ2-7,TRBD1,TRBV7-2,CASSLVFDRGRDEQYF
TRBJ2-1,NA,TRBV6-1,CASSEAHRSSYNEQFF
TRBJ2-1,NA,TRBV25-1,CASSVQGSGEQFF